The text below deals with one T cell receptor beta chain. The V gene lost 2 bases and the J gene lost 1 base, with 30 bases spanning the gap. The germline gives CDR1 SGHRS, CDR2 YFSETQ. CDR3 size: 22 residues. This sample was included in a study of T cell changes during pregnancy in multiple sclerosis. Clones were sequenced by immunoSEQ multiplex PCR, and TCRdb holds only the in-frame ones, with some missing. In the table there are tens of thousands of clones, 90% to 95% of which are singletons. Sequencing used peripheral blood, obtained in the third trimester of pregnancy. The receptor was derived from a female donor in good health, enrolled as a control in a pregnancy study. The rearrangement links TRBV5-1 to TRBJ2-2; D is perhaps TRBD2 (6 bases). This CDR3 is CASSFAGPLIASANLNTGELFF. The CDR3, as DNA: TGCGCCAGCAGCTTCGCGGGACCCCTCATCGCCTCCGCCAATTTGAACACCGGGGAGCTGTTTTTT. The whole variable domain, remainder taken from reference TRBV5-1 and TRBJ2-2, is KAGVTQTPRYLIKTRGQQVTLSCSPISGHRSVSWYQQTPGQGLQFLFEYFSETQRNKGNFPGRFSGRQFSNSRSEMNVSTLELGDSALYLCASSFAGPLIASANLNTGELFFGEGSRLTVL.